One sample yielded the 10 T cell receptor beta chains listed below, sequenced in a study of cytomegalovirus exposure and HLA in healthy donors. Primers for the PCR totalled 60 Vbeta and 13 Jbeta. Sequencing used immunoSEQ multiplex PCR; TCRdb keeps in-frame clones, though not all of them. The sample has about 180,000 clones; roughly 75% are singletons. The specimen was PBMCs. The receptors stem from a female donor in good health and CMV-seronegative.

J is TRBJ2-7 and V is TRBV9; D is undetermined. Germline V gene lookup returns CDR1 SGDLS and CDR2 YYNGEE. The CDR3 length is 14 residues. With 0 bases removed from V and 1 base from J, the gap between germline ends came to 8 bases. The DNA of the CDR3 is TGTGCCAGCAGCGTAGTTGGCACATCCTACGAGCAGTACTTC. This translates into CASSVVGTSYEQYF.

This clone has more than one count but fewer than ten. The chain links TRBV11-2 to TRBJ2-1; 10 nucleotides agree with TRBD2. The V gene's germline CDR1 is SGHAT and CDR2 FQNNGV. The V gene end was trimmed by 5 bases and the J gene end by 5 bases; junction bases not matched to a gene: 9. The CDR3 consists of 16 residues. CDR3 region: CASSPRVSGGNNEQFF. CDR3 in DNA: TGTGCCAGCAGCCCCCGAGTTAGCGGGGGGAACAATGAGCAGTTCTTC.

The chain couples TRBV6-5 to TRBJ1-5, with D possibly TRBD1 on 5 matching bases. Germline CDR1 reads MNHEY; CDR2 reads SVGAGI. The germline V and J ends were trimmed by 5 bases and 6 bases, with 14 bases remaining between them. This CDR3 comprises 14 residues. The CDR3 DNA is TGTGCCAGCAGTCCGCAGGGTTGGGCTCAGCCCCAGCATTTT. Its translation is CASSPQGWAQPQHF.

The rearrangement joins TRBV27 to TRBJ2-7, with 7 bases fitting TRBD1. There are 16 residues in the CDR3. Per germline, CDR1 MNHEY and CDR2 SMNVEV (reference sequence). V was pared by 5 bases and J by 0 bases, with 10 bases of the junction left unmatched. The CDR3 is CASSPGPGQSSYEQYF. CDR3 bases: TGTGCCAGCAGTCCTGGGCCGGGACAGAGCTCCTACGAGCAGTACTTC.

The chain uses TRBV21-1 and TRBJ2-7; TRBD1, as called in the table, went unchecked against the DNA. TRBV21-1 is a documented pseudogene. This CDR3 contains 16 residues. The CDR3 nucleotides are TGTGCCCCAGCCCATAGGACAGAAATTTTCTCCTACGAGCAGTACTTC. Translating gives CAPAHRTEIFSYEQYF.

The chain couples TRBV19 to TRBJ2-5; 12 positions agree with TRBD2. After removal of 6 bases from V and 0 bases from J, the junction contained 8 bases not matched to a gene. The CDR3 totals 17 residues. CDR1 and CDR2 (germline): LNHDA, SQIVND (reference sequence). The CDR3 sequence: CASSTTSGGRYQETQYF. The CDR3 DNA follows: TGTGCCAGTAGCACGACTAGCGGGGGCCGGTACCAAGAGACCCAGTACTTC.

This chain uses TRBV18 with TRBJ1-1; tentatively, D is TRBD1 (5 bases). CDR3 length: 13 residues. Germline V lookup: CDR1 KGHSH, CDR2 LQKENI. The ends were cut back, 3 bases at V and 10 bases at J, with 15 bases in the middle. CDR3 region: CASSPVGGKGAFF. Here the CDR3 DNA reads TGTGCCAGCTCACCGGTTGGGGGGAAGGGAGCTTTCTTT.

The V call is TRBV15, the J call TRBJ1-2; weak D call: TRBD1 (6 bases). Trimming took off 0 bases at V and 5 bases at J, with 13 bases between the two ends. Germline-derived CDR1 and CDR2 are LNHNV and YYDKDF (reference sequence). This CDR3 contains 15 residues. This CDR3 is CATSRDAAGAYGYTF. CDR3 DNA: TGTGCCACCAGCAGAGATGCGGCAGGGGCTTATGGCTACACCTTC.

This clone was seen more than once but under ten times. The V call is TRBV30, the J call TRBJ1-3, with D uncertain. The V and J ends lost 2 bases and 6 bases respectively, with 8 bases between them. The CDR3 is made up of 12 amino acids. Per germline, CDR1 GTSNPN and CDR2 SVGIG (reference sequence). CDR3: CAWSPGSNTIYF. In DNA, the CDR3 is TGTGCCTGGAGTCCGGGGTCAAACACCATATATTTT.

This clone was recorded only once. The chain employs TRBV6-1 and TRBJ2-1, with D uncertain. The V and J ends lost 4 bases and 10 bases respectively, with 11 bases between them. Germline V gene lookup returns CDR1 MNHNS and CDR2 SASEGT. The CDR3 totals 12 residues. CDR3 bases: TGTGCCAGCAGTGGTTTAGCTTCGGAGCAGTTCTTC. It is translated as CASSGLASEQFF.